The next 32 T cell receptor beta chains were all read from a single sample in a study of blood T cell repertoires in COVID-19. Assay used: immunoSEQ multiplex PCR; TCRdb lists only in-frame clones, some missing. The sample shows fewer than 50,000 clones, around 74% of them seen only once. Sequencing was done on a sample of peripheral blood. These receptors were collected from a man aged 70-80 years with COVID-19, enrolled during active disease.

This clone was recorded a few times. The chain recombines TRBV13 with TRBJ1-1, with 8 bases identical to TRBD1. The CDR3 totals 16 residues. V lost 2 bases to trimming and J lost 0 bases; unmatched junction nucleotides: 5. The germline gives CDR1 PRHDT, CDR2 FYEKMQ (reference sequence). Written as DNA, the CDR3 is TGTGCCAGCAGCTTAAGGACAGGGCTGGTGAACACTGAAGCTTTCTTT. This gives the protein CASSLRTGLVNTEAFF.

V gene TRBV7-2 combines with J gene TRBJ1-5; TRBD1 matches at 7 bases. The V and J ends lost 1 base and 1 base, in that order; junction bases with no gene match: 4. The CDR3 covers 16 residues. Germline CDR1 and CDR2: SGHTA and FQGNSA. This CDR3 is CASSLGGQASNQPQHF. CDR3 bases: TGTGCCAGCAGCTTAGGAGGACAGGCCAGCAATCAGCCCCAGCATTTT.

This chain connects TRBV15 to TRBJ2-3; 7 nucleotides align to TRBD1. Germline CDR1 and CDR2: LNHNV and YYDKDF (reference sequence). This CDR3 contains 15 residues. Trimming took 1 base from V and 4 from J; bases not matched to a gene: 5. The DNA for the CDR3 is TGTGCCACCAGCAGAGTAACAGGGGTGGCAGATACGCAGTATTTT. The encoded protein is CATSRVTGVADTQYF.

This sequence joins TRBV5-1 and TRBJ1-4; D is unclear. The CDR3 spans 15 residues. Trimming stripped 6 bases from V and 3 bases from J, with 15 bases between. CDR1 and CDR2 from the germline V gene are SGHRS and YFSETQ. DNA for the CDR3: TGCGCCAGCAAGGAGATCCCGTCGGCTAATGAAAAACTGTTTTTT. Amino acid sequence: CASKEIPSANEKLFF.

The rearrangement joins TRBV7-9 to TRBJ2-1; 8 positions agree with TRBD2. The germline CDR1 and CDR2 sequences are SEHNR and FQNEAQ (reference sequence). V lost 3 bases to trimming and J lost 8 bases; unmatched junction nucleotides: 3. CDR3 length equals 13 residues. The CDR3 reads CASSLAGGYEQFF. The CDR3 DNA sequence: TGTGCCAGCAGCTTGGCGGGGGGATATGAGCAGTTCTTC.

The CDR3 spells CASSLAPSGRANEQFF. CDR3 DNA: TGTGCCAGCAGCTTAGCGCCTAGCGGGAGGGCCAATGAGCAGTTCTTC. This chain joins TRBV7-2 and TRBJ2-1, with 12 nucleotides matching TRBD2. This CDR3 region has 16 residues. The germline V gene has CDR1 SGHTA and CDR2 FQGNSA. J gave up 6 bases and V 0 bases, and 3 bases lay outside the gene matches.

This clone came up once. The genes are TRBV18 and TRBJ1-1, with D hard to call. CDR1 is KGHSH, CDR2 LQKENI, per germline. Trimming cost V 0 bases and J 1 base, with 6 bases left between them. The CDR3 loop spans 14 amino acids. The chain's CDR3 is CASSPPVRNTEAFF. The CDR3 coding sequence is TGTGCCAGCTCACCACCGGTGCGGAACACTGAAGCTTTCTTT.

V usage is TRBV29-1 and J usage is TRBJ1-1; D call uncertain. Germline CDR1 and CDR2: SQVTM and ANQGSEA. Trimming stripped 6 bases from V and 1 base from J, with 12 bases between. The CDR3 consists of 13 residues. In DNA form, the CDR3 reads TGCAGCGTGGCTCCCCAGGAGAACACTGAAGCTTTCTTT. It yields the protein CSVAPQENTEAFF.

The chain is built from TRBV19 and TRBJ1-2, with D uncertain. Germline assignment: CDR1 LNHDA and CDR2 SQIVND (reference sequence). Trimming stripped 7 bases from V and 5 bases from J, with 8 bases between. CDR3 length equals 11 residues. CDR3: CASKREYGYTF. CDR3 in DNA: TGTGCCAGTAAACGAGAGTATGGCTACACCTTC.

The chain is built from TRBV27 and TRBJ1-3; D is undetermined. CDR3 length: 13 residues. V lost 6 bases, J lost 3 bases, and 9 bases lay in between. CDR1 is MNHEY, CDR2 SMNVEV, per germline (reference sequence). The CDR3 DNA is TGTGCCAGCAGGTTTCTCGGTGGAAACACCATATATTTT. As protein: CASRFLGGNTIYF.

This clone appeared a few times. The V and J genes are TRBV5-1 and TRBJ1-1; tentatively, D is TRBD1 (5 bases). In germline, CDR1 is SGHRS, CDR2 YFSETQ. The ends were cut back, 1 base at V and 0 bases at J, with 7 bases in the middle. The CDR3 totals 14 residues. The CDR3 here is CASSLNRMNTEAFF. In nucleotides, the CDR3 is TGCGCCAGCAGCTTGAACAGGATGAACACTGAAGCTTTCTTT.

The rearrangement joins TRBV24-1 to TRBJ2-2, with 7 bases lining up with TRBD1. Germline lookup yields CDR1 KGHDR and CDR2 SFDVKD. The CDR3 is made up of 17 amino acids. V lost 3 bases to trimming and J lost 6 bases; unmatched junction nucleotides: 12. DNA for the CDR3: TGTGCCACCAGTGATCCCCGGACAGGTCGCGACGCCGGGGAGCTGTTTTTT. It encodes CATSDPRTGRDAGELFF.

V usage is TRBV5-1 and J usage is TRBJ2-7, with D tentatively TRBD1 (6 bases). V dropped 0 bases and J dropped 0 bases, with 7 bases sitting between them. Germline V gives CDR1 SGHRS, CDR2 YFSETQ. The CDR3 has 14 amino acids. The CDR3 DNA follows: TGCGCCAGCAGCTTGGGAGGGGGCTCCTACGAGCAGTACTTC. It translates to CASSLGGGSYEQYF. Together with reference TRBV5-1 and TRBJ2-7, the CDR3 gives the full variable domain: KAGVTQTPRYLIKTRGQQVTLSCSPISGHRSVSWYQQTPGQGLQFLFEYFSETQRNKGNFPGRFSGRQFSNSRSEMNVSTLELGDSALYLCASSLGGGSYEQYFGPGTRLTVT.

This rearrangement joins TRBV7-9 to TRBJ1-3; 7 nucleotides align to TRBD1. Germline-derived CDR1 and CDR2 are SEHNR and FQNEAQ (reference sequence). The CDR3 is 15 amino acids. The V segment lost 11 bases and the J segment 1 base; nucleotides outside the gene matches: 11. The CDR3 DNA is TGTGCCCACCAAGGAAGGGACAGATCTGGAAACACCATATATTTT. It is translated as CAHQGRDRSGNTIYF.

The rearrangement uses TRBV3-1 (or the pseudogene TRBV3-2) and TRBJ1-3, with D possibly TRBD1 on 5 matching bases. CDR1 is LGHDT and CDR2 is YNNKEL in the germline V gene (reference sequence). The CDR3 is 16 amino acids. V lost 6 bases and J 0 bases, leaving 15 bases between the germline ends. The CDR3 DNA sequence: TGTGCCAGCAGTCCGACAGCTACCGACTCTGGAAACACCATATATTTT. It codes for CASSPTATDSGNTIYF.

Only one count was recorded for this clone. This chain uses TRBV3-1 (or the pseudogene TRBV3-2) with TRBJ2-5, with D possibly being TRBD2 (6 bases). The CDR3 consists of 15 residues. V was cut by 0 bases and J by 2 bases, with 10 bases left in between. CDR1 LGHDT and CDR2 YNNKEL come from the germline V gene (reference sequence). The CDR3 bases are TGTGCCAGCAGCCAAGATATGGGACTTCAAGAGACCCAGTACTTC. Protein product: CASSQDMGLQETQYF.

The rearrangement joins TRBV20-1 to TRBJ1-2; D is uncertain. The CDR3 is 8 residues long. The V end lost 3 bases, the J end lost 12 bases, and 5 bases lay between the germline ends. The germline gives CDR1 DFQATT, CDR2 SNEGSKA (reference sequence). CDR3 sequence: CSASPDTF. CDR3 in DNA: TGCAGTGCTAGCCCCGACACCTTC.

The rearrangement joins TRBV5-1 to TRBJ1-1, with 8 bases fitting TRBD1. Per the germline V gene, CDR1 is SGHRS and CDR2 is YFSETQ. The trim removed 1 base at V and 4 bases at J, leaving 3 bases unmatched. This CDR3 has 14 residues. CDR3 DNA sequence: TGCGCCAGCAGCTTGTGGACAGGGCCCACTGAAGCTTTCTTT. Protein sequence: CASSLWTGPTEAFF. Filled out from reference TRBV5-1 and TRBJ1-1, the complete variable domain reads KAGVTQTPRYLIKTRGQQVTLSCSPISGHRSVSWYQQTPGQGLQFLFEYFSETQRNKGNFPGRFSGRQFSNSRSEMNVSTLELGDSALYLCASSLWTGPTEAFFGQGTRLTVV.

V usage is TRBV28 and J usage is TRBJ1-4, with TRBD1 as a possible D gene (5 bases). Trimming left V 2 bases short and J 13 bases short, with 17 bases between. Germline V gene lookup returns CDR1 MDHEN and CDR2 SYDVKM. The CDR3 spans 14 residues. CDR3 DNA sequence: TGTGCCAGCAGTTTACCCGGGACTTCCCGAGGACTGTTTTTT. Its translation is CASSLPGTSRGLFF.

The V and J genes are TRBV5-1 and TRBJ2-1, with D maybe TRBD1 (6 bases). Germline V gene lookup returns CDR1 SGHRS and CDR2 YFSETQ. V dropped 4 bases and J dropped 1 base, with 12 bases sitting between them. The CDR3 runs 15 residues. In DNA, the CDR3 is TGCGCCAGCAGCCCAGACAGGCTTTCCTACAATGAGCAGTTCTTC. It encodes CASSPDRLSYNEQFF.

This clone turned up a few times. The chain uses TRBV5-1 and TRBJ2-2, with a weak D call TRBD1 (5 bases). Between the trimmed V and J ends, which lost 1 base and 5 bases, there was a span of 9 bases. Germline V CDR1 and CDR2: SGHRS, YFSETQ. This CDR3 region has 14 residues. The CDR3 protein is CASSLRGETGELFF. In nucleotides, the CDR3 is TGCGCCAGCAGCTTGAGGGGTGAGACCGGGGAGCTGTTTTTT.

This rearrangement joins TRBV4-1 to TRBJ2-2; weak D call: TRBD1 (6 bases). The CDR3 runs 14 residues. V lost 4 bases, J lost 5 bases, and 11 bases lay in between. The germline V gene has CDR1 MGHRA and CDR2 YSYEKL. CDR3 region: CASSRAGATGELFF. In nucleotides, the CDR3 is TGCGCCAGCAGCCGGGCAGGGGCTACCGGGGAGCTGTTTTTT.

V gene TRBV12-3 or TRBV12-4 combines with J gene TRBJ2-1, with a possible D match to TRBD1 (5 bases). CDR3 size: 13 residues. V was pared by 6 bases and J by 5 bases, with 11 bases between. The CDR3 loop reads CASRPDTNNEQFF. CDR3 coding DNA: TGTGCCAGCAGACCGGACACCAACAATGAGCAGTTCTTC.

The chain joins TRBV19 to TRBJ1-1, with a possible D match to TRBD1 (5 bases). Trimming left V 8 bases short and J 3 bases short, with 16 bases between. The CDR3 sequence is 14 residues long. Germline CDR1 and CDR2: LNHDA and SQIVND (reference sequence). The CDR3 is CASFSRGGDTEAFF. Here the CDR3 DNA reads TGTGCCAGTTTTTCAAGGGGCGGCGACACTGAAGCTTTCTTT.

By proportion, this clone is medium-sized. This chain connects TRBV3-1 (or the pseudogene TRBV3-2) to TRBJ2-5, with 9 bases that match TRBD1. The CDR3 spans 15 residues. Germline V gene lookup returns CDR1 LGHDT and CDR2 YNNKEL (reference sequence). The V segment lost 5 bases and the J segment 1 base; nucleotides outside the gene matches: 5. CDR3 sequence (DNA): TGTGCCAGCAGCGTAGACAGGGGGTTCCAAGAGACCCAGTACTTC. The encoded protein is CASSVDRGFQETQYF.

This sequence joins TRBV2 and TRBJ1-6; 9 nucleotides agree with TRBD1. In germline, CDR1 is SNHLY, CDR2 FYNNEI. The CDR3 length is 14 residues. Trimming at V came to 6 bases and at J to 8 bases, leaving 5 bases not matched to a gene. CDR3: CASRGGQGYSPLHF. In DNA form, the CDR3 reads TGTGCCAGCAGGGGGGGACAGGGATATTCACCCCTCCACTTT.

The sample holds a few counts of this clone. The chain has TRBV5-4 and TRBJ2-7; 8 positions match TRBD1. Germline V lookup: CDR1 SGHNT, CDR2 YYREEE (reference sequence). The CDR3 totals 11 residues. V trimming: 4 bases; J trimming: 7 bases; junction bases outside the gene matches: 1. The CDR3 DNA reads as TGTGCCAGCAGCCGACAGGGGGAGCAGTACTTC. Encoded protein: CASSRQGEQYF.

This clone was seen a single time. The chain combines TRBV29-1 with TRBJ1-2; TRBD1 matches 8 bases. There are 14 residues in the CDR3. Looked up from germline, CDR1 is SQVTM and CDR2 is ANQGSEA. V was clipped by 7 bases and J by 4 bases; unmatched bases: 11. The CDR3 reads CSADSQGAGYGYTF. The CDR3 DNA reads as TGCAGCGCTGACTCCCAGGGGGCGGGCTATGGCTACACCTTC.

This clone was detected once. The chain combines TRBV5-6 with TRBJ2-3; D may be TRBD2 (6 bases). Germline loops: CDR1 SGHDT, CDR2 YYEEEE. This CDR3 spans 13 amino acids. Trimming left V 2 bases short and J 3 bases short, with 7 bases between. CDR3 nucleotide sequence: TGTGCCAGCAGCTTTGGGGGGACAGATACGCAGTATTTT. Translated: CASSFGGTDTQYF.

This clone was recorded only once. V is TRBV3-1 (or the pseudogene TRBV3-2) and J is TRBJ1-2; tentative D call: TRBD1 (6 bases). V lost 0 bases and J 8 bases, leaving 16 bases between the germline ends. Germline loops: CDR1 LGHDT, CDR2 YNNKEL (reference sequence). The CDR3 length is 15 residues. The CDR3 coding sequence is TGTGCCAGCAGCCAAGACCGGGGGGCCCCATTAGGCTACACCTTC. Residues: CASSQDRGAPLGYTF.

V gene TRBV19 combines with J gene TRBJ1-6, with D tentatively TRBD1 (6 bases). Germline CDR1 reads LNHDA; CDR2 reads SQIVND (reference sequence). The CDR3 is 16 residues long. Trimming shortened V by 7 bases and J by 0 bases, and 13 bases separated the two germline ends. This CDR3 is CASTPGVASYNSPLHF. The CDR3 coding sequence is TGTGCCAGTACCCCAGGGGTTGCCTCCTATAATTCACCCCTCCACTTT.

The chain joins TRBV5-6 to TRBJ1-2; tentatively, D is TRBD1 (5 bases). The CDR3 consists of 14 residues. The germline V gene has CDR1 SGHDT and CDR2 YYEEEE. The germline V and J ends were trimmed by 3 bases and 7 bases, with 16 bases remaining between them. The DNA of the CDR3 is TGTGCCAGCAGCTCCGGGACTGCCAGCGGTGGCTACACCTTC. Protein sequence: CASSSGTASGGYTF.